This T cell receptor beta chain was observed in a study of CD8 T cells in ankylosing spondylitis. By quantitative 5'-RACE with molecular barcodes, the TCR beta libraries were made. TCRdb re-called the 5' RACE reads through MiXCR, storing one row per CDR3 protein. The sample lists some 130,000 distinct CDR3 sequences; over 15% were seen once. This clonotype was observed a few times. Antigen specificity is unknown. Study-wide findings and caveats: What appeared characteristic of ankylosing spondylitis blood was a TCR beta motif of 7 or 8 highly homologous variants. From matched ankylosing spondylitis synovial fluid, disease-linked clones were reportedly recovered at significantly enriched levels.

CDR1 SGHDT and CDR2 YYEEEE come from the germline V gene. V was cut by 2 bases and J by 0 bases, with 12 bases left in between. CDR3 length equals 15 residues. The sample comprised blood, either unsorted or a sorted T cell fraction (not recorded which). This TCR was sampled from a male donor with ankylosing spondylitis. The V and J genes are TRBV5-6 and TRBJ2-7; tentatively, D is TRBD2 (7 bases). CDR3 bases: TGTGCCAGCAGCTTTCGGGGGGCCCTCTCCTACGAGCAGTACTTC. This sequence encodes CASSFRGALSYEQYF.